This T cell receptor (beta chain) was recorded in a study of response to subunit inactivated influenza vaccine. TCRdb processed the RT-PCR reads anew with MiXCR; each CDR3 protein has one entry. The top ten hold about a tenth of the sample, which has hundreds of thousands of distinct CDR3 sequences, approximately 12% seen once. This clonotype turned up a few times. Germline CDR1 GTSNPN, CDR2 SVGIG (reference sequence). The CDR3 extends over 14 amino acids. V was trimmed by 0 bases and J by 7 bases, leaving 12 bases between them. The chain joins TRBV30 to TRBJ2-2; D is possibly TRBD2 (6 bases). The specimen was PBMCs from blood, collected on the day of vaccination. The receptor comes from a man aged 45-65 years who received an inactivated influenza vaccine. CDR3 sequence: CAWSVGVSGGELFF. The CDR3 coding sequence is TGTGCCTGGAGTGTAGGGGTTAGCGGCGGGGAGCTGTTTTTT.